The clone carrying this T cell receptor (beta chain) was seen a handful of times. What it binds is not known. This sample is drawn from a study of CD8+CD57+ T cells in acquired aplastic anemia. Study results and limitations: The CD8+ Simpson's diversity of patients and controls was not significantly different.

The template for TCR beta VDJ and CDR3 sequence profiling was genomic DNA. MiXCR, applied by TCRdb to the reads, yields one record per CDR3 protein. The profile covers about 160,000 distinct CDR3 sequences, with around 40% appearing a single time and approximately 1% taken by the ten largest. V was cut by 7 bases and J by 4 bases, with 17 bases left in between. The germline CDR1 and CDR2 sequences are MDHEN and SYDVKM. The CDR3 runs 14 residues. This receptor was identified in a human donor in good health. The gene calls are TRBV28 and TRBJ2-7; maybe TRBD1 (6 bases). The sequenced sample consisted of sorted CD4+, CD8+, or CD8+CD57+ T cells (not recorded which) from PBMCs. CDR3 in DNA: TGTGCCAGCACCGTAGCAGGGGCTATATACGAGCAGTACTTC. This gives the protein CASTVAGAIYEQYF.